This TCR beta chain emerged from a study of technical replicates of blood from a handful of donors. The repertoire was sequenced with immunoSEQ multiplex PCR; TCRdb's copy has only in-frame clones and lacks some. There are around 97,000 clones in the sample; less than 95% occur only once, and approximately 0.33% lies in the top ten. V lost 0 bases, J lost 4 bases, and 16 bases lay in between. Germline V gene sequence: CDR1 SGHTA, CDR2 FQGNSA. The CDR3 is made up of 16 amino acids. The sample taken for sequencing was T cells isolated from PBMCs. The source is a human donor in good health. This chain connects TRBV7-2 to TRBJ2-7, with D perhaps matching TRBD1 (5 bases). The CDR3 DNA follows: TGTGCCAGCAGCTTAGCGGGCAGGGCAACACCTTACGAGCAGTACTTC. Translated: CASSLAGRATPYEQYF. The variable domain in full, completed from reference TRBV7-2 and TRBJ2-7, reads GAGVSQSPSNKVTEKGKDVELRCDPISGHTALYWYRQSLGQGLEFLIYFQGNSAPDKSGLPSDRFSAERTGGSVSTLTIQRTQQEDSAVYLCASSLAGRATPYEQYFGPGTRLTVT.